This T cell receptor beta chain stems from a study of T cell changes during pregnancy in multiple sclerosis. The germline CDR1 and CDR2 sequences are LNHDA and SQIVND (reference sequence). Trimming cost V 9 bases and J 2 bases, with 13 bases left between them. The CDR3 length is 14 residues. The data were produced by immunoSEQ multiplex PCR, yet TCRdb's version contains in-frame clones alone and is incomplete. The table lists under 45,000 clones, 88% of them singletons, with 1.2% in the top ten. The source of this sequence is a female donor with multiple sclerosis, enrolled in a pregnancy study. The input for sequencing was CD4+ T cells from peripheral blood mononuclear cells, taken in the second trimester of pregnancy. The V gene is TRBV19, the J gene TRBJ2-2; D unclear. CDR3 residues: CASRSPANTGELFF. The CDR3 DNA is TGTGCCAGCCGTAGCCCCGCCAACACCGGGGAGCTGTTTTTT. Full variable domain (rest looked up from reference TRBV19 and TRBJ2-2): DGGITQSPKYLFRKEGQNVTLSCEQNLNHDAMYWYRQDPGQGLRLIYYSQIVNDFQKGDIAEGYSVSREKKESFPLTVTSAQKNPTAFYLCASRSPANTGELFFGEGSRLTVL.